A single sample is the source of the 5 T cell receptor beta chains below, sequenced in a study of cytomegalovirus exposure and HLA in healthy donors (dated by TCRdb to about 2017). The library was obtained by the immunoSEQ multiplex PCR assay. The multiplex PCR relied on a mix of 60 forward primers for TCR Vbeta segments and 13 reverse primers for TCR Jbeta segments. What TCRdb holds here is the immuneACCESS table cut down to in-frame rearrangements. Part of the clones is not present; checked against another copy, under half of the missing clones reflect an unresolved V gene, and the others are unexplained. The sample table includes 140,000 or so clones. The top ten clonotypes cover around 0.96% of the sample. Material: PBMCs. These receptor sequences come from a male donor in good health and CMV-seronegative.

CDR3 protein: CASRVDGTLQYSNQPQHF. CDR3 nucleotide sequence: TGTGCCAGCAGGGTAGACGGGACTCTCCAGTATAGCAATCAGCCCCAGCATTTT. This sequence joins TRBV2 and TRBJ1-5; tentative D call: TRBD1 (5 bases). Germline V gene lookup returns CDR1 SNHLY and CDR2 FYNNEI. This CDR3 has 18 residues. V lost 6 bases to trimming and J lost 0 bases, with 21 bases between them. The full variable domain, its missing parts supplied by reference TRBV2 and TRBJ1-5, is EPEVTQTPSHQVTQMGQEVILRCVPISNHLYFYWYRQILGQKVEFLVSFYNNEISEKSEIFDDQFSVERPDGSNFTLKIRSTKLEDSAMYFCASRVDGTLQYSNQPQHFGDGTRLSIL.

The chain recombines TRBV29-1 with TRBJ2-7; TRBD2 is a possible D gene (6 bases). Germline V gene lookup returns CDR1 SQVTM and CDR2 ANQGSEA. The V end was cut by 4 bases, the J end by 1 base, with 8 bases between. This CDR3 is built from 12 residues. The CDR3 coding sequence is TGCAGCGTTGGAGGAGGGTCCTACGAGCAGTACTTC. It yields the protein CSVGGGSYEQYF.

The genes are TRBV5-1 and TRBJ2-2; D unresolved. V lost 2 bases and J 5 bases, leaving 10 bases between the germline ends. This CDR3 comprises 14 residues. Germline V gene data show CDR1 as SGHRS and CDR2 as YFSETQ. CDR3 coding DNA: TGCGCCAGCAGCTTAGAACAGTTGACCGGGGAGCTGTTTTTT. The encoded protein is CASSLEQLTGELFF. The full variable domain, completed using reference TRBV5-1 and TRBJ2-2, is KAGVTQTPRYLIKTRGQQVTLSCSPISGHRSVSWYQQTPGQGLQFLFEYFSETQRNKGNFPGRFSGRQFSNSRSEMNVSTLELGDSALYLCASSLEQLTGELFFGEGSRLTVL.

This chain joins TRBV6-6 and TRBJ1-1; D possibly corresponds to TRBD1 (5 bases). This CDR3 is built from 14 residues. CDR1 is MNHNY and CDR2 is SVGAGI in the germline V gene (reference sequence). V lost 8 bases and J lost 1, with 14 bases in between. CDR3 amino acids: CASPGVLGNTEAFF. CDR3 nucleotide sequence: TGTGCCAGCCCGGGGGTTTTGGGGAACACTGAAGCTTTCTTT.

The chain uses TRBV12-5 and TRBJ1-3; 8 bases align to TRBD1. The CDR3 length is 16 residues. The germline gives CDR1 LGHNT, CDR2 FRNRAP. With 1 base clipped from V and 3 bases from J, the junction kept 5 bases outside the gene matches. In DNA form, the CDR3 reads TGTGCTAGTGGTTTGGGTACAGGGGGAGGTGGAAACACCATATATTTT. Its protein is CASGLGTGGGGNTIYF. Together with reference TRBV12-5 and TRBJ1-3, the CDR3 gives the full variable domain: DARVTQTPRHKVTEMGQEVTMRCQPILGHNTVFWYRQTMMQGLELLAYFRNRAPLDDSGMPKDRFSAEMPDATLATLKIQPSEPRDSAVYFCASGLGTGGGGNTIYFGEGSWLTVV.